This TCR beta chain was sequenced during a study of sequential checkpoint blockade in melanoma. The wider study: Both treatment sequences were followed by maintenance nivolumab.

Germline CDR1 reads SGHRS; CDR2 reads YFSETQ. CDR3 length equals 18 residues. Between the trimmed V and J ends, which lost 0 bases and 0 bases, there was a span of 18 bases. Specified treatment: randomized to nivolumab then ipilimumab (arm A) or the reverse (arm B). Live CD3+CD8+ CD19− CD56− cells were sorted from PBMCs. Profiled with immunoSEQ multiplex PCR; TCRdb holds only in-frame clones, not every one. The data show approximately 28,000 clones, 83% seen once. Source: CD8+ T cells sorted from blood (inferred from file names), taken from a patient given nivolumab and ipilimumab in sequence. This clonotype originated in a human donor with melanoma. The chain is built from TRBV5-1 and TRBJ1-1; tentative D call: TRBD1 (6 bases). The CDR3 spells CASSLEGGQGLMNTEAFF. CDR3 nucleotides: TGCGCCAGCAGCTTGGAGGGGGGGCAGGGCCTCATGAACACTGAAGCTTTCTTT.